This TCR beta chain is from a study of blood T cell repertoires in COVID-19. As for the study in general: Acute-phase and convalescent COVID-19 samples originated in the United States, Italy and Spain.

V shed 7 bases, J shed 0 bases, and the junction held 9 bases outside the gene matches. This CDR3 region has 15 residues. Germline-derived CDR1 and CDR2 are MDHEN and SYDVKM. In the source study's methods: The authors estimated nucleated cell counts from reference gene primer amplification. Profiled with immunoSEQ multiplex PCR; TCRdb holds only in-frame clones, not every one. That table gives V, J and clone size, and the DNA gave D and trimming. The sample carries some 150,000 clones, about 90% recorded once. The sequencing sample was made of peripheral blood. This clonotype originated in a man aged 45 to 65 with acute or convalescent COVID-19. V gene TRBV28 combines with J gene TRBJ2-7; 7 bases align to TRBD1. The CDR3, as DNA: TGTGCCAGCACCCTAAGACAGGGTCCCTCCTACGAGCAGTACTTC. Protein: CASTLRQGPSYEQYF.